This T cell receptor (beta chain) is drawn from a study of T cell repertoires in cytomegalovirus infection. In the study overall: In public TCR beta signatures, there were indications of both CMV infection and matching HLA type.

The table lists this clonotype with a few counts. Its cognate antigen is unknown. Study findings and constraints: Identification of carriers of CMV plus the relevant HLA was achieved through cumulative public TCR beta family frequency. HLA-C-restricted TCR beta clonotypes specific for CMV led the ex vivo response.

This CDR3 comprises 15 residues. The germline V gene encodes CDR1 SGHTA and CDR2 FQGNSA. With 5 bases removed from V and 3 bases from J, the gap between germline ends came to 13 bases. TCRdb recomputed calls from the reads with MiXCR, one row per CDR3 protein. The sample records 740,000 or so distinct CDR3 sequences, less than 40% being singletons. The rearrangement uses TRBV7-2 and TRBJ2-2; unclear D gene. The sample was PBMCs. The sequence came from a human donor in good health (CMV status not recorded). Some clones in this sample may be carry-over from other donors' samples. The DNA of the CDR3 is TGTGCCAGCAGCCCCCTGGTTTGGGACACCGGGGAGCTGTTTTTT. It yields the protein CASSPLVWDTGELFF.